This is a list of T cell receptor beta chains from one sample in a study of glioma-infiltrating T cells after dendritic cell vaccination. The repertoire was sequenced with immunoSEQ multiplex PCR; TCRdb's copy has only in-frame clones and lacks some. The profile shows about 9,200 clones, roughly 86% of them singletons. The sample consisted of blood, taken after dendritic cell vaccination. The receptors here all came from a human donor with glioblastoma. Both conserved end residues are part of each CDR3. A D gene is named only where the DNA matches it firmly. Not every row has a clone size; where given, it reads once, few, many or a size class.

>NA|NA|TRBV7-3|TRBJ1-1
CASGRESGEAFF
TGTGCCAGCGGGAGAGAGTCTGGGGAAGCTTTCTTT
>TRBD2|NA|TRBV4-1|TRBJ2-5
CASSRAGLAGVETQYF
TGCGCCAGCAGCCGTGCGGGCCTAGCGGGAGTAGAGACCCAGTACTTC
>TRBD2|few|TRBV9|TRBJ2-1
CASSVEAGGGNEQFF
TGTGCCAGCAGCGTAGAGGCGGGAGGGGGGAATGAGCAGTTCTTC
>NA|many|TRBV6-1|TRBJ1-1
CASSNDWNTEAFF
TGTGCCAGCAGCAACGACTGGAACACTGAAGCTTTCTTT
>NA|NA|TRBV10-3|TRBJ2-3
CAIRQGTDTQYF
TGTGCCATCAGACAGGGCACAGATACGCAGTATTTT
>NA|NA|TRBV28|TRBJ1-1
CASRPPGLMNTEAFF
TGTGCCAGCAGGCCCCCGGGACTGATGAACACTGAAGCTTTCTTT
>NA|NA|TRBV10-2|TRBJ2-7
CASSEYAGPYEQYF
TGCGCCAGCAGTGAGTACGCGGGACCCTACGAGCAGTACTTC
>TRBD2|NA|TRBV28|TRBJ2-7
CASSLPGTSGRVYEQYF
TGTGCCAGCAGTTTACCCGGGACTAGCGGGAGGGTCTACGAGCAGTACTTC
>TRBD2|NA|TRBV7-2|TRBJ2-7
CASSGRGGTYEQYF
TGTGCCAGCAGCGGTAGGGGAGGGACCTACGAGCAGTACTTC
>NA|NA|TRBV25-1|TRBJ1-1
CASSESWGGRAEAFF
TGTGCCAGCAGTGAGTCCTGGGGGGGGAGGGCTGAAGCTTTCTTT
>NA|NA|TRBV21-1|TRBJ2-7
CASSKDWGWGGGGTYEQYF
TGTGCCAGCAGCAAAGATTGGGGGTGGGGCGGGGGGGGTACCTACGAGCAGTACTTC
>NA|NA|TRBV27|TRBJ2-3
CASSLKGPSTDTQYF
TGTGCCAGCAGTTTAAAGGGGCCTAGCACAGATACGCAGTATTTT
>TRBD2|NA|TRBV7-6|TRBJ2-3
CASSDQTSGDATADTQYF
TGTGCCAGCAGCGACCAGACTAGCGGGGACGCTACGGCGGATACGCAGTATTTT
>NA|NA|TRBV7-9|TRBJ1-2
CASSRGLGKSRRGYTF
TGTGCCAGCAGCCGCGGGCTCGGGAAGTCAAGGCGGGGCTACACCTTC
>NA|few|TRBV4-1|TRBJ2-7
CASSQERSGPYEQYF
TGTGCCAGCAGCCAAGAGCGGTCAGGGCCCTACGAGCAGTACTTC
>TRBD2|NA|TRBV4-2|TRBJ2-1
CASSHGLAGVDNEQFF
TGTGCCAGCAGCCACGGACTAGCGGGAGTTGACAATGAGCAGTTCTTC
>NA|few|TRBV6-1|TRBJ1-5
CASSPVRGQPQHF
TGTGCCAGCAGCCCCGTTCGCGGTCAGCCCCAGCATTTT
>TRBD1|NA|TRBV7-9|TRBJ1-2
CASSATGVYGYTF
TGTGCCAGCAGCGCAACAGGGGTGTATGGCTACACCTTC
>TRBD1|NA|TRBV27|TRBJ2-1
CASPTSGGLYNEQFF
TGTGCCAGCCCTACCTCAGGGGGCCTCTACAATGAGCAGTTCTTC
>TRBD2|NA|TRBV10-3|TRBJ2-3
CAISDPLRTSGYGTQYF
TGTGCCATCAGTGATCCGCTCCGTACTAGCGGGTATGGGACGCAGTATTTT
>NA|few|TRBV19|TRBJ2-1
CASSIGAGYYNEQFF
TGTGCCAGTAGTATAGGGGCAGGGTACTACAATGAGCAGTTCTTC
>TRBD2|NA|TRBV5-1|TRBJ2-1
CASSFLAGEMYEQFF
TGCGCCAGCAGCTTTTTAGCGGGAGAAATGTATGAGCAGTTCTTC
>TRBD2|NA|TRBV7-3|TRBJ2-1
CASSSRGLAGRSYNEQFF
TGTGCCAGCAGCTCCCGGGGGCTAGCGGGACGCTCCTACAATGAGCAGTTCTTC
>NA|NA|TRBV15|TRBJ1-1
CATSRSLMNTEAFF
TGTGCCACCAGCAGGAGCCTTATGAACACTGAAGCTTTCTTT
>NA|NA|TRBV5-1|TRBJ1-3
CASSLGGTGNTIYF
TGCGCCAGCAGCTTGGGGGGCACGGGAAACACCATATATTTT
>NA|NA|TRBV7-2|TRBJ2-7
CASSLAGYIYEQYF
TGTGCCAGCAGCTTGGCAGGGTACATCTACGAGCAGTACTTC
>NA|NA|TRBV30|TRBJ1-6
CAWSVRRGPFSSYNSPLHF
TGTGCCTGGAGTGTACGAAGAGGCCCATTTAGCTCCTATAATTCACCCCTCCACTTT
>NA|NA|TRBV30|TRBJ2-5
CAWSWDTEETQYF
TGTGCCTGGAGTTGGGACACGGAAGAGACCCAGTACTTC
>TRBD2|NA|TRBV7-4|TRBJ2-1
CASSSPREVLNEQFF
TGTGCCAGCAGCTCTCCTCGGGAGGTTCTAAATGAGCAGTTCTTC
>NA|NA|TRBV6-6|TRBJ1-3
CASSYEEAGNTIYF
TGTGCCAGCAGTTACGAGGAGGCTGGAAACACCATATATTTT
>TRBD1|once|TRBV6-4|TRBJ1-4
CASSTGGENEKLFF
TGTGCCAGCAGCACAGGGGGAGAAAATGAAAAACTGTTTTTT
>NA|NA|TRBV5-1|TRBJ2-7
CASNGNYEQYF
TGCGCCAGCAACGGGAACTACGAGCAGTACTTC
>NA|NA|TRBV19|TRBJ1-5
CASSIRRGPDGNQPQHF
TGTGCCAGTAGTATTAGGAGGGGCCCCGATGGCAATCAGCCCCAGCATTTT
>TRBD2|NA|TRBV7-6|TRBJ2-7
CASSLLAGGIYEQYF
TGTGCCAGCAGCCTCCTAGCGGGAGGGATCTACGAGCAGTACTTC
>TRBD2|NA|TRBV25-1|TRBJ2-7
CASSERLAGIYEQYF
TGTGCCAGCAGTGAAAGGCTAGCGGGTATCTACGAGCAGTACTTC
>TRBD2|NA|TRBV19|TRBJ2-2
CASTTSGRAAFVGELFF
TGTGCCAGTACCACTAGCGGGAGGGCCGCTTTCGTCGGGGAGCTGTTTTTT
>TRBD1|NA|TRBV27|TRBJ1-1
CASSLAGTGRAFF
TGTGCCAGCAGTTTGGCCGGGACAGGGCGAGCTTTCTTT
>NA|NA|TRBV7-3|TRBJ2-3
CASSLGRTTDTQYF
TGTGCCAGCAGCTTGGGCAGAACCACAGATACGCAGTATTTT
>NA|NA|TRBV9|TRBJ1-3
CASSLSALGHSGNTIYF
TGTGCCAGCAGCCTATCGGCGTTGGGACACTCTGGAAACACCATATATTTT
>NA|NA|TRBV7-9|TRBJ2-2
CASSLVGGLANTGELFF
TGTGCCAGCAGCTTAGTGGGGGGTCTCGCGAACACCGGGGAGCTGTTTTTT
>TRBD2|NA|TRBV4-3|TRBJ2-3
CASSQVITGGGTDTQYF
TGCGCCAGCAGCCAAGTGATAACGGGAGGAGGAACAGATACGCAGTATTTT
>NA|NA|TRBV27|TRBJ2-1
CATTSLALNEQFF
TGTGCCACCACTAGCTTGGCCCTGAATGAGCAGTTCTTC
>NA|few|TRBV10-3|TRBJ1-4
CAISEQGSGEKLFF
TGTGCCATCAGTGAGCAGGGGTCGGGCGAAAAACTGTTTTTT
>TRBD2|NA|TRBV4-3|TRBJ2-3
CASSTAGTPGDTQYF
TGCGCCAGCTCTACAGCGGGGACCCCGGGAGATACGCAGTATTTT
>TRBD2|NA|TRBV12-5|TRBJ2-2
CASGLVKGLAGGRELFF
TGTGCTAGTGGTTTGGTAAAGGGACTAGCGGGAGGTCGGGAGCTGTTTTTT
>TRBD1|NA|TRBV28|TRBJ1-3
CASRTGDGNTIYF
TGTGCCAGCAGGACAGGGGATGGAAACACCATATATTTT
>NA|NA|TRBV6-6|TRBJ2-3
CASSLASRDTQYF
TGTGCCAGCAGTTTGGCTAGCCGCGATACGCAGTATTTT
>TRBD1|NA|TRBV4-1|TRBJ2-7
CASSQEGTDYEQYF
TGCGCCAGCAGCCAAGAGGGGACAGATTACGAGCAGTACTTC
>NA|NA|TRBV6-5|TRBJ2-2
CASSTSTAAGELFF
TGTGCCAGCAGTACCAGCACAGCCGCCGGGGAGCTGTTTTTT
>TRBD2|NA|TRBV15|TRBJ2-3
CATSRDPPSGADTQYF
TGTGCCACCAGCAGAGATCCGCCAAGCGGGGCAGATACGCAGTATTTT
>NA|NA|TRBV7-8|TRBJ1-2
CASSRQGLPGDGYTF
TGTGCCAGCAGCCGACAAGGGCTACCAGGGGATGGCTACACCTTC
>NA|NA|TRBV7-2|TRBJ1-2
CASSFTGSYGYTF
TGTGCCAGCAGCTTTACAGGGAGCTATGGCTACACCTTC
>NA|NA|TRBV5-1|TRBJ2-7
CASSLSDTAGEQYF
TGCGCCAGCAGCTTGTCCGACACCGCGGGGGAGCAGTACTTC